This section outlines one T cell receptor beta chain sequence together with its context. The CDR3 contains 15 residues. Trimming took 8 bases from V and 1 from J, leaving 17 bases between them. In germline, CDR1 is WSHSY, CDR2 SAAADI. These data belong to a study of technical replicates of blood from four donors. The table came from immunoSEQ multiplex PCR; TCRdb's copy has only in-frame clones and leaves some out. The data contain over 55,000 clones, roughly 91% of them singletons. The sample comprised PBMCs. The source is a human donor in good health. Some clones in this sample may be carry-over from other donors' samples. This chain joins TRBV10-2 and TRBJ1-1; D is uncertain. The CDR3 DNA reads TGCGCCAGCGGTGCCTTACAAATTCCGAACACTGAAGCTTTCTTT. Its translation: CASGALQIPNTEAFF.